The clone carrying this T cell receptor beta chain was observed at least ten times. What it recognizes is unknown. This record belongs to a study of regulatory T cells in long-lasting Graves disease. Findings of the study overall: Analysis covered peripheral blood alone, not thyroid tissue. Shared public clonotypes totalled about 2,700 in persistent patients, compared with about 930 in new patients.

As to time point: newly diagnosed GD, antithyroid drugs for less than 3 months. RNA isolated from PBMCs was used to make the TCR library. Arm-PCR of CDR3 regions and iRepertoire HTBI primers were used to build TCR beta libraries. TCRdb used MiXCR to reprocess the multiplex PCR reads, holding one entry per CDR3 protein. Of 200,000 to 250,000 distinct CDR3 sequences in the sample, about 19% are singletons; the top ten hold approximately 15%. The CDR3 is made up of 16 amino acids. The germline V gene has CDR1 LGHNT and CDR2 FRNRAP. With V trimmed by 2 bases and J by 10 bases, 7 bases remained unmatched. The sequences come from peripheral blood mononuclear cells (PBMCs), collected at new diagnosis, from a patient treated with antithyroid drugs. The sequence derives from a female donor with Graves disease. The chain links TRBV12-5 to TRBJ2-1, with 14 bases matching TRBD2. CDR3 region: CASGLTEGLAGAEQFF. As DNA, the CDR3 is TGTGCTAGTGGTTTGACCGAGGGACTAGCGGGAGCCGAGCAGTTCTTC. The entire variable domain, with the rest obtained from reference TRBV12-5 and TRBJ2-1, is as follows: DARVTQTPRHKVTEMGQEVTMRCQPILGHNTVFWYRQTMMQGLELLAYFRNRAPLDDSGMPKDRFSAEMPDATLATLKIQPSEPRDSAVYFCASGLTEGLAGAEQFFGPGTRLTVL.